This T cell receptor beta chain was found in a study of spatial heterogeneity in lung cancer (dated by TCRdb to about 2019). Regarding the study in general: Beta-chain transcripts were consistently detected in greater numbers than alpha-chain transcripts, which likely reflects a higher abundance of beta-chain transcripts. In the raw uncorrected reads, each unique combination of TCR and UMI appeared more than ten times on average. In non-small cell lung cancer, the study quantitatively compared TCR alpha and beta repertoires across several tumor regions, matched nontumor lung, and blood. TCR repertoire features were related to nonsynonymous mutation counts determined by whole-exome sequencing of tumor tissue. At surgery, both alpha and beta chains were TCR-sequenced in 220 tumor regions, approximately 64 matched nontumor lung samples and some 58 PBMC samples.

Preparation of the library involved 5' RACE. The sample was run on a NextSeq 500. The TCR library protocol attached a unique molecular identifier to each TCR cDNA molecule to allow correction of PCR and sequencing errors. In the authors' own workflow: TCR identification, UMI-based error correction and CDR3 extraction were all carried out with Decombinator tools. Expanded TCRs were defined as those above a frequency of 2 per 1,000, corresponding to the top 1% of the tumor frequency distribution. Each repertoire was subsampled 100 times to 5,000 TCRs, after which Renyi diversity was computed with the R vegan package. CDR3 similarity networks were built from amino acid triplet string-kernel similarity, connecting CDR3s with pairwise similarity above 0.82. TCRdb reanalyzed the raw reads on its own, using fastp at Q25 for trimming and MiXCR for clone calling, and kept in-frame beta chains. Under each unique CDR3 protein, matching rows form one entry showing the most common genes and DNA. The V and J calls shown here were made by TCRdb, not taken from the authors' results. Within this sample are 20,000 to 25,000 distinct CDR3 sequences, with 4.6% of them counted one time only. The ten top clones hold around 7.4% of the sample.

This clonotype showed up many times. Its antigen specificity is not known. The record has no base qualities; no much larger clone is one base away. The time point label on this specimen signifies: sample taken at primary tumor resection. The donors were more than 60 patients from the lung TRACERx cohort who had early-stage, untreated non-small cell lung cancer. Whole RNA extracted from tumor and nontumor lung tissue, or from cryopreserved PBMC samples, was used for TCR sequencing without cell sorting. Only patients with enough RNA available from two or more tumor regions were chosen for TCR sequencing. Paper-wide results and their limitations: Confirming at a functional level the hypothesis that regional TCRs recognize regional mutations was considered to require additional single-cell paired TCR alpha and beta sequencing. Ubiquitous expanded tumor TCRs were detected in blood more often at tumor resection than at routine follow-up.

The germline V gene (reference sequence) sets CDR1 to DFQATT and CDR2 to SNEGSKA. Trimming removed 3 bases from V and 9 bases from J, leaving 13 bases between the germline ends. Counted from cysteine to phenylalanine, this CDR3 has 12 amino acids. CDR3 DNA is the only sequence kept; it has 36 bases, read in frame from the first base. This clonotype originated in a male donor with early-stage non-small cell lung cancer. Sequencing was performed on PBMCs, taken at surgery. This receptor chain uses TRBV20-1 and TRBJ2-3; TRBD1 is perhaps the D gene, given 5 matching bases. DNA sequence: TGCAGTGCTAGTGTAGACAGAAGAACGCAGTATTTT. The translation is CSASVDRRTQYF.